A selection of T cell receptor beta chains follows, all from one sample in a study of regulatory T cells in long-lasting Graves disease. TCRdb re-called the multiplex PCR reads through MiXCR, storing one row per CDR3 protein. The repertoire has some 200,000 distinct CDR3 sequences, roughly a fifth of them found once; the top ten carry roughly 10%. These data were likewise used in another study, on T cells in Graves' hyperthyroidism and ophthalmopathy.

The sequencing used peripheral blood mononuclear cells (PBMCs), collected at new diagnosis, from a patient treated with antithyroid drugs. The receptors here all came from a woman in her twenties or thirties with Graves disease. Both conserved end residues are part of each CDR3. The D gene is left open where the match is weak. Only part of the rows carry a size: once, few, many, or a class if the clone is expanded.

TRBJ1-5,NA,NA,TRBV4-1,CASSKTGGVDQPQHF,TGCGCCAGCAGCAAAACGGGGGGGGTTGATCAGCCCCAGCATTTT
TRBJ2-7,many,NA,TRBV5-1,CASSLGQSAYEQYF,TGCGCCAGCAGCTTGGGGCAATCGGCCTACGAGCAGTACTTC
TRBJ2-1,NA,TRBD1,TRBV19,CASSIFGTGGYNEQFF,TGTGCCAGTAGTATCTTTGGGACAGGGGGCTACAATGAGCAGTTCTTC
TRBJ2-2,many,TRBD2,TRBV2,CASRGLAGYTGELFF,TGTGCCAGCAGGGGACTAGCGGGATACACCGGGGAGCTGTTTTTT
TRBJ2-5,NA,NA,TRBV7-8,CASSSGLPETQYF,TGTGCCAGCAGCTCGGGACTCCCAGAGACCCAGTACTTC
TRBJ2-1,many,NA,TRBV6-1,CASSELRRDEQFF,TGTGCCAGCAGCGAGCTCAGGAGGGATGAGCAGTTCTTC
TRBJ1-2,many,NA,TRBV5-1,CASSSNVKANYGYTF,TGCGCCAGCAGCTCCAACGTAAAGGCCAACTATGGCTACACCTTC
TRBJ2-7,many,TRBD2,TRBV29-1,CSVYRTSGRANYEQYF,TGCAGCGTTTACCGGACTAGCGGGAGGGCCAACTACGAGCAGTACTTC
TRBJ1-5,many,TRBD1,TRBV9,CASSETGSQPQHF,TGTGCCAGCAGCGAGACAGGGAGCCAGCCCCAGCATTTT
TRBJ1-1,many,TRBD1,TRBV10-3,CAICGTGTTEAFF,TGTGCCATCTGTGGGACAGGGACCACTGAAGCTTTCTTT
TRBJ1-2,many,NA,TRBV18,CASSLATGYGYTF,TGTGCCAGCTCACTCGCGACGGGCTATGGCTACACCTTC
TRBJ1-1,NA,TRBD1,TRBV19,CASNQGAQNTEAFF,TGTGCCAGTAATCAGGGGGCTCAGAACACTGAAGCTTTCTTT
TRBJ1-2,NA,NA,TRBV3-1,CASSQVFYGYTF,TGTGCCAGCAGCCAAGTATTCTATGGCTACACCTTC
TRBJ1-5,many,NA,TRBV2,CASSDQTLSNQPQHF,TGTGCCAGCAGTGATCAGACCCTTAGCAATCAGCCCCAGCATTTT
TRBJ2-2,NA,NA,TRBV7-9,CASSLTDGELFF,TGTGCCAGCAGCTTAACGGACGGGGAGCTGTTTTTT